Listed here is a single TCR beta chain. What it binds is not known. The entry originates in a study of CD8+CD57+ T cells in acquired aplastic anemia. The wider study: For CD4+ cells, healthy donors had an average of roughly 9.8 million reads.

The germline gives CDR1 SGHTA, CDR2 FQGNSA. V shed 5 bases and J shed 6 bases, with 16 bases lying between them. The CDR3 is 14 residues long. The study's findings and limits: Patients and controls shared 25 to 35 CD8+ CDR3 sequences, which appeared highly expressed in patients and within their immunodominant clones.

The template for TCR beta VDJ and CDR3 sequence profiling was genomic DNA. TCRdb called the reads again in MiXCR, with one record for every CDR3 protein. The sample lists a few hundred thousand distinct CDR3 sequences; about 70% were seen once. The sequenced material came from sorted CD4+, CD8+, or CD8+CD57+ T cells (not recorded which) from PBMCs. The V call is TRBV7-2, the J call TRBJ1-1; D remains unclear. This sequence originates from a human donor in good health, serving as a control. In DNA, the CDR3 is TGTGCCAGCAGCCCTACTGGGGTGGACTCTGAAGCTTTCTTT. As protein: CASSPTGVDSEAFF.